The 14 T cell receptor beta chains below come from one sample, sequenced in a study of Ad26.COV2.S vaccination and SARS-CoV-2 variants. Measured with immunoSEQ multiplex PCR; TCRdb has only the in-frame clones, and not every one. This table has roughly 510,000 clones, roughly 89% appearing once. Sample treatment: some 20 received Ad26.COV2.S at low or high dose, single or two shots; five or six received placebo; per-sample allocation not given. Day 63 following the first vaccine or placebo injection was when the samples were taken. The sequencing here drew on peripheral blood, taken in a trial of Ad26.COV2.S vaccine versus placebo. These receptors were obtained from a person between 18 and 59 years old who received the Ad26.COV2.S COVID-19 vaccine or a placebo.

This chain uses TRBV28 with TRBJ1-1; D gene unclear. This CDR3 is built from 14 residues. CDR1 MDHEN and CDR2 SYDVKM come from the germline V gene. The V end lost 8 bases, the J end lost 0 bases, and 13 bases lay between the germline ends. The DNA of the CDR3 is TGTGCCAGCTGGTGGGCGCGCATGAACACTGAAGCTTTCTTT. Translating it yields CASWWARMNTEAFF.

The chain uses TRBV7-2 and TRBJ2-5; perhaps TRBD2 as D (5 bases). The germline V gene encodes CDR1 SGHTA and CDR2 FQGNSA. V lost 0 bases, J lost 2 bases, and 13 bases lay in between. The CDR3 is 16 residues long. Written as DNA, the CDR3 is TGTGCCAGCAGCTTAGCCCCAGACTATGGGCAAGAGACCCAGTACTTC. This translates into CASSLAPDYGQETQYF.

The chain carries TRBV10-3 and TRBJ2-1, with TRBD2 matching over 8 bases. CDR3 length: 15 amino acids. Germline CDR1 reads ENHRY; CDR2 reads SYGVKD. Unmatched junction bases numbered 11, after V lost 4 bases and J lost 9 bases. The chain's CDR3 is CAISAAGLGGGEQFF. In nucleotides, the CDR3 is TGTGCCATCAGTGCAGCTGGCCTCGGGGGGGGTGAGCAGTTCTTC.

There are a few counts of this clone. V usage is TRBV4-3 and J usage is TRBJ2-2; D is ambiguous. CDR1 is LGHNA and CDR2 is YSLEER in the germline V gene. This CDR3 has 15 amino acids. V was clipped by 4 bases and J by 6 bases, with 15 bases between them. The CDR3 sequence is CASSRRSDAAGELFF. Here the CDR3 DNA reads TGCGCCAGCAGCCGTCGATCGGACGCCGCCGGGGAGCTGTTTTTT.

This chain links TRBV7-9 with TRBJ1-2; a possible D gene is TRBD1 (6 bases). Looked up from germline, CDR1 is SEHNR and CDR2 is FQNEAQ (reference sequence). This CDR3 contains 13 residues. With 4 bases removed from V and 7 bases from J, the gap between germline ends came to 13 bases. CDR3 in amino acids: CASSSPQGSGYTF. In nucleotides, the CDR3 is TGTGCCAGCAGCTCGCCCCAGGGGTCTGGCTACACCTTC.

The rearrangement links TRBV5-1 to TRBJ2-5, with D perhaps matching TRBD1 (5 bases). The V end lost 3 bases, the J end lost 2 bases, and 14 bases lay between the germline ends. Germline assignment: CDR1 SGHRS and CDR2 YFSETQ. The CDR3 has 15 residues. CDR3 coding DNA: TGCGCCAGCAGCTCGTCAGGGAACCAGCAAGAGACCCAGTACTTC. As protein: CASSSSGNQQETQYF.

This clone was counted once. The chain recombines TRBV19 with TRBJ1-6; 7 bases line up with TRBD1. The CDR3 has 15 residues. Germline lookup yields CDR1 LNHDA and CDR2 SQIVND (reference sequence). J gave up 7 bases and V 6 bases, and 9 bases lay outside the gene matches. The CDR3 nucleotides read TGTGCCAGTAGGAAGGTGGGACAGAGGAATTCACCCCTCCACTTT. Its translation is CASRKVGQRNSPLHF.

This chain connects TRBV6-6 to TRBJ2-5; D unclear. Germline CDR1 reads MNHNY; CDR2 reads SVGAGI (reference sequence). The CDR3 runs to 13 residues. Trimming removed 7 bases at V and 9 bases at J, with 18 bases between. CDR3 coding DNA: TGTGCCAGCACTATAGATCCTACTATGGCCCAGTACTTC. Its translation: CASTIDPTMAQYF.

In its sample, this clone was seen once. The J gene is TRBJ1-6, the V gene TRBV30, with TRBD1 matching 9 bases. The junction had 9 bases not matched to a gene; V was cut back by 2 bases and J by 10 bases. The CDR3 has 15 amino acids. Germline CDR1 is GTSNPN and CDR2 is SVGIG (reference sequence). CDR3 DNA: TGTGCCTGGAGTAAAGGGACAGGGAGGGGATCACCCCTCCACTTT. It is translated as CAWSKGTGRGSPLHF. Drawing the rest from reference TRBV30 and TRBJ1-6, the complete variable domain is SQTIHQWPATLVQPVGSPLSLECTVEGTSNPNLYWYRQAAGRGLQLLFYSVGIGQISSEVPQNLSASRPQDRQFILSSKKLLLSDSGFYLCAWSKGTGRGSPLHFGNGTRLTVT.

The J gene is TRBJ2-2, the V gene TRBV19; 9 bases are shared with TRBD1. With V trimmed by 5 bases and J by 6 bases, 7 bases remained unmatched. The CDR3 is 15 residues long. CDR1 and CDR2 from the germline V gene are LNHDA and SQIVND (reference sequence). Here the CDR3 reads CASSHRTGAPGELFF. The CDR3 DNA sequence: TGTGCCAGTAGTCACAGGACAGGGGCCCCCGGGGAGCTGTTTTTT. Combining the CDR3 with reference TRBV19 and TRBJ2-2 gives the whole variable domain DGGITQSPKYLFRKEGQNVTLSCEQNLNHDAMYWYRQDPGQGLRLIYYSQIVNDFQKGDIAEGYSVSREKKESFPLTVTSAQKNPTAFYLCASSHRTGAPGELFFGEGSRLTVL.

This chain uses TRBV28 with TRBJ2-2; unclear D gene. The V gene's germline CDR1 is MDHEN and CDR2 SYDVKM. V lost 6 bases, J lost 3 bases, and 11 bases lay in between. This CDR3 region has 14 residues. The CDR3 DNA reads TGTGCCAGCAGGGTGGGCCCTGACACCGGGGAGCTGTTTTTT. It yields the protein CASRVGPDTGELFF.

The chain's CDR3 is CASSYSTRDQPQHF. In DNA form, the CDR3 reads TGTGCCAGCAGTTACTCAACCCGAGATCAGCCCCAGCATTTT. The rearrangement uses TRBV6-2 or TRBV6-3 and TRBJ1-5; unclear D gene. CDR1 is MNHEY and CDR2 is SVGEGT in the germline V gene. The germline V and J ends were trimmed by 0 bases and 5 bases, with 8 bases remaining between them. The CDR3 spans 14 residues.

The table lists this clone with a count of one. The chain joins TRBV28 to TRBJ1-5, with 8 bases matching TRBD1. From germline, CDR1 is MDHEN and CDR2 SYDVKM. The CDR3 totals 16 residues. J gave up 2 bases and V 3 bases, and 6 bases lay outside the gene matches. The CDR3 DNA reads TGTGCCAGCAGTTTCTACAGGGGGTTCGGCAATCAGCCCCAGCATTTT. Translation gives CASSFYRGFGNQPQHF.

V gene TRBV4-2 combines with J gene TRBJ1-2; 8 nucleotides line up with TRBD1. Germline V gene lookup returns CDR1 LGHNA and CDR2 YNFKEQ. Trimming cost V 0 bases and J 6 bases; bases outside gene matches: 9. This CDR3 spans 16 amino acids. CDR3 nucleotide sequence: TGTGCCAGCAGCCAAGATGATTCGGGGACAGGCCATGGCTACACCTTC. As protein: CASSQDDSGTGHGYTF.